Following are 14 T cell receptor beta chains from one sample sequenced in a study of graft-versus-host responses after intestinal transplantation. The table came from immunoSEQ multiplex PCR; TCRdb's copy has only in-frame clones and leaves some out. The table has around 110,000 clones, 85% to 95% seen once. These receptors' antigens are unknown. The sequencing used unstimulated CD4+ T cells sorted from spleen or lymph node cells, collected before transplant. The receptors derive from a human donor who was the organ donor for an intestinal transplant.

The chain is built from TRBV27 and TRBJ2-3; the D gene is possibly TRBD1 (5 bases). The CDR3 extends over 14 amino acids. Looked up from germline, CDR1 is MNHEY and CDR2 is SMNVEV (reference sequence). V was shortened by 0 bases and J by 3 bases, with 7 bases between the two germline ends. In DNA, the CDR3 is TGTGCCAGCAGTTTATCGGGGCGGACAGATACGCAGTATTTT. It translates to CASSLSGRTDTQYF.

The chain joins TRBV4-2 to TRBJ2-7; 15 bases align to TRBD2. J was trimmed by 9 bases and V by 0 bases; bases with no gene match: 3. Per the germline V gene, CDR1 is LGHNA and CDR2 is YNFKEQ. The CDR3 contains 15 residues. The CDR3 sequence is CASSQDRGLAGGQYF. The CDR3 nucleotides are TGTGCCAGCAGCCAAGATCGGGGACTAGCGGGAGGGCAGTACTTC.

This clone showed up just once. The chain joins TRBV21-1 to TRBJ1-5; TRBD1 is taken as the D call from the table, unchecked against the DNA. TRBV21-1 is a known pseudogene. CDR3 length equals 12 residues. The CDR3 loop reads CASTGEGQPQHF. The CDR3 DNA sequence: TGTGCCAGCACAGGGGAAGGACAGCCCCAGCATTTT.

The table lists this clone with a count of one. V is TRBV7-9 and J is TRBJ2-2, with 10 bases fitting TRBD1. Losses at the gene ends were 5 bases for V and 7 bases for J; bases not matched to a gene: 4. In germline, CDR1 is SEHNR, CDR2 FQNEAQ (reference sequence). The CDR3 has 14 amino acids. In DNA, the CDR3 is TGTGCCAGCAGCGACCGGGACAGGGGCGGGGAGCTGTTTTTT. Encoded protein: CASSDRDRGGELFF.

This chain joins TRBV2 and TRBJ2-4; D may be TRBD1 (5 bases). V lost 4 bases to trimming and J lost 2 bases, with 18 bases between them. This CDR3 region has 17 residues. Germline V gene lookup returns CDR1 SNHLY and CDR2 FYNNEI. CDR3 sequence (DNA): TGTGCCAGCAGTGGTTCAACAGGAGCCACCTCCAAAAACATTCAGTACTTC. Translated, it gives CASSGSTGATSKNIQYF.

The chain carries TRBV19 and TRBJ1-4; D uncertain. The CDR3 runs 18 residues. Deletions cut 0 bases from V and 0 bases from J, with 14 bases between. Germline V CDR1 and CDR2: LNHDA, SQIVND (reference sequence). The CDR3 reads CASSIDRGTAATNEKLFF. The CDR3 nucleotides read TGTGCCAGTAGTATAGATCGGGGTACGGCCGCAACTAATGAAAAACTGTTTTTT.

In nucleotides, the CDR3 is TGTGCTAGTGAGGGGGACAATCACTATGGCTACACCTTC. Translating it yields CASEGDNHYGYTF. This chain uses TRBV12-5 with TRBJ1-2; maybe TRBD1 (6 bases). V lost 7 bases and J 3 bases, leaving 12 bases between the germline ends. The germline gives CDR1 LGHNT, CDR2 FRNRAP. The CDR3 length is 13 residues. Combining the CDR3 with reference TRBV12-5 and TRBJ1-2 gives the whole variable domain DARVTQTPRHKVTEMGQEVTMRCQPILGHNTVFWYRQTMMQGLELLAYFRNRAPLDDSGMPKDRFSAEMPDATLATLKIQPSEPRDSAVYFCASEGDNHYGYTFGSGTRLTVV.

The chain combines TRBV6-1 with TRBJ1-1; tentatively, D is TRBD1 (6 bases). The CDR3 consists of 13 residues. The V gene's germline CDR1 is MNHNS and CDR2 SASEGT. Trimming left V 6 bases short and J 5 bases short, with 13 bases between. The CDR3 reads CASRRGRGTEAFF. CDR3 DNA: TGTGCCAGCAGACGAGGGAGGGGGACTGAAGCTTTCTTT.

This chain uses TRBV19 with TRBJ2-5; perhaps TRBD1 as D (6 bases). This CDR3 contains 14 residues. Germline CDR1 LNHDA, CDR2 SQIVND (reference sequence). V lost 4 bases and J lost 2, with 11 bases in between. For the CDR3, the DNA is TGTGCCAGTAGTACCCGGACAGAGCAAGAGACCCAGTACTTC. Translation: CASSTRTEQETQYF.

V is TRBV29-1 and J is TRBJ2-5; D may correspond to TRBD1 or TRBD2 (5 bases each). This CDR3 contains 13 residues. Germline CDR1 SQVTM, CDR2 ANQGSEA. The ends were cut back, 2 bases at V and 5 bases at J, with 12 bases in the middle. CDR3 region: CSVELSGTETQYF. The DNA for the CDR3 is TGCAGCGTTGAACTTTCAGGGACGGAGACCCAGTACTTC.

This chain links TRBV18 with TRBJ2-7; TRBD2 aligns across 10 bases. V lost 1 base and J lost 5; bases outside the gene matches: 8. From germline, CDR1 is KGHSH and CDR2 LQKENI. The CDR3 is 16 amino acids. The CDR3 region has the DNA TGTGCCAGCTCACCACGGTCTAGCGGGAGCACCAACGAGCAGTACTTC. Translation gives CASSPRSSGSTNEQYF. Looking up the rest from reference TRBV18 and TRBJ2-7 gives the full variable domain: NAGVMQNPRHLVRRRGQEARLRCSPMKGHSHVYWYRQLPEEGLKFMVYLQKENIIDESGMPKERFSAEFPKEGPSILRIQQVVRGDSAAYFCASSPRSSGSTNEQYFGPGTRLTVT.

This chain links TRBV19 with TRBJ1-1; 7 nucleotides line up with TRBD1. The V gene end was trimmed by 9 bases and the J gene end by 6 bases; junction bases not matched to a gene: 13. The CDR3 loop spans 14 amino acids. Germline V gives CDR1 LNHDA, CDR2 SQIVND (reference sequence). This CDR3 reads CASCRGGLSSEAFF. The CDR3 DNA reads TGTGCCAGCTGCAGGGGGGGTTTAAGCTCTGAAGCTTTCTTT.

The chain has TRBV5-1 and TRBJ2-7; maybe TRBD2 (5 bases). Germline values: CDR1 SGHRS, CDR2 YFSETQ. The ends were cut back, 4 bases at V and 6 bases at J, with 14 bases in the middle. The CDR3 covers 13 residues. The CDR3 reads CASSQTYEGEQYF. For the CDR3, the DNA is TGCGCCAGCAGCCAAACGTACGAGGGCGAGCAGTACTTC.

The CDR3 DNA follows: TGCAGTGCTGAACGGGGGGAGACCCAGTACTTC. Translating it yields CSAERGETQYF. The rearrangement links TRBV20-1 to TRBJ2-5; tentatively, D is TRBD2 (6 bases). The CDR3 sequence is 11 residues long. CDR1 is DFQATT and CDR2 is SNEGSKA in the germline V gene (reference sequence). The V and J ends lost 5 bases and 5 bases respectively, with 9 bases between them.